This TCR beta chain comes out of a study of blood T cell repertoires in COVID-19. In the study overall: COVID-19 samples from acute and convalescent phases originated in the United States, Italy and Spain. The analysed material was cDNA or gDNA that came from T cells, B-cell-depleted T cells, or PBMCs.

TCRdb's copy holds only in-frame clones and misses some; the assay was immunoSEQ multiplex PCR. This sample has over 110,000 clones, with roughly three quarters found just once. Only one count was recorded for this clone. V shed 4 bases and J shed 3 bases, with 12 bases lying between them. The CDR3 runs 14 residues. CDR1 is SGHRS and CDR2 is YFSETQ in the germline V gene. This sequence was found in a woman aged 60 to 75 with acute or convalescent COVID-19. This rearrangement joins TRBV5-1 to TRBJ2-3, with a tentative D call TRBD2 (5 bases). The sequenced sample consisted of peripheral blood. CDR3 region: CASSRPGVTDTQYF. CDR3 nucleotide sequence: TGCGCCAGCAGCCGCCCCGGGGTAACAGATACGCAGTATTTT.